This passage covers 9 T cell receptor beta chains from one sample sequenced in a study of OX40 agonist ivuxolimab in advanced cancers. Sequenced by immunoSEQ multiplex PCR; TCRdb stores in-frame clones only, minus some. The data show approximately 74,000 clones, more than 85% seen once. The sequenced sample was CD4+ or CD8+ T cells sorted from blood, obtained in a trial of the OX40 agonist ivuxolimab. These receptors were obtained from an adult with an advanced solid tumor such as melanoma, head and neck, liver or kidney cancer.

V usage is TRBV19 and J usage is TRBJ2-2; 9 bases map to TRBD1. The CDR3 sequence is 16 residues long. The trim removed 1 base at V and 3 bases at J, leaving 3 bases unmatched. The germline V gene encodes CDR1 LNHDA and CDR2 SQIVND (reference sequence). CDR3 loop: CASSIVTGGDTGELFF. Here the CDR3 DNA reads TGTGCCAGTAGTATAGTGACAGGGGGTGACACCGGGGAGCTGTTTTTT. The entire variable domain, with the rest obtained from reference TRBV19 and TRBJ2-2, is as follows: DGGITQSPKYLFRKEGQNVTLSCEQNLNHDAMYWYRQDPGQGLRLIYYSQIVNDFQKGDIAEGYSVSREKKESFPLTVTSAQKNPTAFYLCASSIVTGGDTGELFFGEGSRLTVL.

The V call is TRBV10-1, the J call TRBJ2-1, with D possibly being TRBD1 (5 bases). V was shortened by 7 bases and J by 0 bases, with 16 bases between the two germline ends. The CDR3 sequence is 16 residues long. Germline CDR1 reads WNHNN; CDR2 reads SYGVQD (reference sequence). In nucleotides, the CDR3 is TGCGCCAGCACCCCGTTTAGGGGTAGCTCCTACAATGAGCAGTTCTTC. It is translated as CASTPFRGSSYNEQFF.

V gene TRBV19 combines with J gene TRBJ2-7, with unresolved D. The CDR3 has 12 amino acids. With 0 bases removed from V and 6 bases from J, the gap between germline ends came to 6 bases. Germline CDR1 reads LNHDA; CDR2 reads SQIVND (reference sequence). In DNA form, the CDR3 reads TGTGCCAGTAGTATAGACCCTAGCGAGCAGTACTTC. It codes for CASSIDPSEQYF.

This clone was seen just once. This chain uses TRBV5-1 with TRBJ1-6; D gene unclear. This CDR3 has 18 residues. Germline V gene lookup returns CDR1 SGHRS and CDR2 YFSETQ. The V end was cut by 1 base, the J end by 0 bases, with 14 bases between. CDR3: CASSLRSPRSSYNSPLHF. CDR3 coding DNA: TGCGCCAGCAGCTTGCGTTCCCCCAGATCCTCCTATAATTCACCCCTCCACTTT.

The chain couples TRBV19 to TRBJ2-7; 7 nucleotides align to TRBD1. V dropped 4 bases and J dropped 6; count of bases not matched to a gene: 12. CDR3 length equals 15 residues. Per germline, CDR1 LNHDA and CDR2 SQIVND (reference sequence). The CDR3 loop is CASSTSGGSLPEQYF. CDR3 nucleotides: TGTGCCAGTAGTACGTCAGGGGGTTCCCTTCCCGAGCAGTACTTC.

The chain employs TRBV28 and TRBJ2-2, with 10 bases that match TRBD1. The CDR3 sequence is 17 residues long. The germline V gene has CDR1 MDHEN and CDR2 SYDVKM. Losses at the gene ends were 4 bases for V and 4 bases for J; bases not matched to a gene: 9. The CDR3 sequence is CASSSDRGSWFTGELFF. DNA for the CDR3: TGTGCCAGCAGTTCGGACAGGGGGAGTTGGTTCACCGGGGAGCTGTTTTTT.

The V call is TRBV5-4, the J call TRBJ2-7, with TRBD2 identical over 10 bases. The length of the CDR3 is 15 residues. The V segment lost 0 bases and the J segment 6 bases; nucleotides outside the gene matches: 6. Per the germline V gene, CDR1 is SGHNT and CDR2 is YYREEE (reference sequence). The CDR3 loop reads CASSLASGRNGEQYF. CDR3 in DNA: TGTGCCAGCAGCTTGGCTAGCGGGAGAAACGGCGAGCAGTACTTC. The entire variable domain, with the rest obtained from reference TRBV5-4 and TRBJ2-7, is as follows: ETGVTQSPTHLIKTRGQQVTLRCSSQSGHNTVSWYQQALGQGPQFIFQYYREEENGRGNFPPRFSGLQFPNYSSELNVNALELDDSALYLCASSLASGRNGEQYFGPGTRLTVT.

The V and J genes are TRBV5-5 and TRBJ1-2, with D unresolved. The CDR3 contains 13 residues. Trimming cost V 2 bases and J 7 bases, with 12 bases left between them. From germline, CDR1 is SGHKS and CDR2 YYEKEE (reference sequence). The CDR3 loop reads CASSFAPALGYTF. The CDR3 DNA reads as TGTGCCAGCAGCTTTGCTCCGGCGCTTGGCTACACCTTC.

The J gene is TRBJ1-2, the V gene TRBV9; a possible D gene is TRBD1 (6 bases). Trimming removed 4 bases from V and 4 bases from J, with 20 bases in between. Looked up from germline, CDR1 is SGDLS and CDR2 is YYNGEE. The CDR3 has 16 amino acids. The CDR3 region is CASSPRGGVMGYGYTF. For the CDR3, the DNA is TGTGCCAGCAGCCCCCGAGGGGGAGTTATGGGCTATGGCTACACCTTC. Together with reference TRBV9 and TRBJ1-2, the CDR3 gives the full variable domain: DSGVTQTPKHLITATGQRVTLRCSPRSGDLSVYWYQQSLDQGLQFLIQYYNGEERAKGNILERFSAQQFPDLHSELNLSSLELGDSALYFCASSPRGGVMGYGYTFGSGTRLTVV.